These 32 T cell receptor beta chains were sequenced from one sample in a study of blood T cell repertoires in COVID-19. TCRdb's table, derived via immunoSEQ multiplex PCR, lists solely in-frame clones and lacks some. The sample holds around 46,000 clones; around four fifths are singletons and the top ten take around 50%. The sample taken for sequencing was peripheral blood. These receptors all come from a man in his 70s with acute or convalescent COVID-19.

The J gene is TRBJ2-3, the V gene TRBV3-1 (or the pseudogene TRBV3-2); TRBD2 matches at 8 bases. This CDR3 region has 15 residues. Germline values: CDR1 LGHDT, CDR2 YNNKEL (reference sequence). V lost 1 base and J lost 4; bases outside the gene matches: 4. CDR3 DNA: TGTGCCAGCAGCCAAGTAAGCGGGGGAGCAGATACGCAGTATTTT. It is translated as CASSQVSGGADTQYF.

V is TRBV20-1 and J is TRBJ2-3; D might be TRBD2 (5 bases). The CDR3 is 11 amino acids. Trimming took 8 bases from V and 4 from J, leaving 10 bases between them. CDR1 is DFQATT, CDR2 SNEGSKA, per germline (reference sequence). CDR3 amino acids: CSSPSPDTQYF. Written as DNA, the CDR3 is TGCAGTTCTCCTAGCCCAGATACGCAGTATTTT.

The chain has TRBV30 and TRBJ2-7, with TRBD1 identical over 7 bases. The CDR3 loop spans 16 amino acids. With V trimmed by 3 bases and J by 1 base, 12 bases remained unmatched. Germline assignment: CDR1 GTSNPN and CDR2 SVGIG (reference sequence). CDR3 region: CAWREEIRGFSYEQYF. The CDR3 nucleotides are TGTGCCTGGAGAGAGGAGATCAGGGGGTTTTCCTACGAGCAGTACTTC.

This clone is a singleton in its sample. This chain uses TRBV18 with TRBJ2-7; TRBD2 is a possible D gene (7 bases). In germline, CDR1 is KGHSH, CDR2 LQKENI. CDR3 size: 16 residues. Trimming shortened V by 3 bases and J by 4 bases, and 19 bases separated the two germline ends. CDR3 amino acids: CASSPGVGGAGYEQYF. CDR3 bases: TGTGCCAGCTCACCCGGAGTTGGGGGGGCGGGATACGAGCAGTACTTC.

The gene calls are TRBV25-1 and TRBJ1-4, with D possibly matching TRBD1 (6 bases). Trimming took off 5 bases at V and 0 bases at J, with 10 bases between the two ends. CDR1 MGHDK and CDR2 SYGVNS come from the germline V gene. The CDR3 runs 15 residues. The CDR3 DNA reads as TGTGCCAGCAGTCCGGGGACATCAACTAATGAAAAACTGTTTTTT. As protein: CASSPGTSTNEKLFF. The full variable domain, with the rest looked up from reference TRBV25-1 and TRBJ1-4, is EADIYQTPRYLVIGTGKKITLECSQTMGHDKMYWYQQDPGMELHLIHYSYGVNSTEKGDLSSESTVSRIRTEHFPLTLESARPSHTSQYLCASSPGTSTNEKLFFGSGTQLSVL.

The CDR3 DNA reads as TGTGCCAGCCATAAGGGCCGAGGACAGGGGGGTGCCTACAATGAGCAGTTCTTC. Amino acid sequence: CASHKGRGQGGAYNEQFF. The rearrangement joins TRBV19 to TRBJ2-1; 10 bases line up with TRBD1. This CDR3 has 18 amino acids. Germline V gives CDR1 LNHDA, CDR2 SQIVND (reference sequence). V lost 9 bases to trimming and J lost 2 bases; unmatched junction nucleotides: 16.

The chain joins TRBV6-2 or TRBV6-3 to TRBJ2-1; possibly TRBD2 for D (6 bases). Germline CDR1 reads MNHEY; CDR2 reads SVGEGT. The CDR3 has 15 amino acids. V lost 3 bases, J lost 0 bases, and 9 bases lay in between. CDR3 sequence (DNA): TGTGCCAGCAGTTATGGGAGGACCTCCTACAATGAGCAGTTCTTC. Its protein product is CASSYGRTSYNEQFF.

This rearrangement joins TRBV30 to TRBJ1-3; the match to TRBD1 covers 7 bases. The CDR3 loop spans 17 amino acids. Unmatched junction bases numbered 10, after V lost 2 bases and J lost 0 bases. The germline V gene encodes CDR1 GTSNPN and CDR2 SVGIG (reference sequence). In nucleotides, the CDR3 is TGTGCCTGGAGTAAGACCCGACAGGGCCTCTCTGGAAACACCATATATTTT. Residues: CAWSKTRQGLSGNTIYF.

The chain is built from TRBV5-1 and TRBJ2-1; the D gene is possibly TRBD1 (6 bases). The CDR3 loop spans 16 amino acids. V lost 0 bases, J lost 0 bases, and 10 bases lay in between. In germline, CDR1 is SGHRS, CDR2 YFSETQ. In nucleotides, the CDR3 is TGCGCCAGCAGCTTGGTCGGGACACCCTCCTACAATGAGCAGTTCTTC. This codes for CASSLVGTPSYNEQFF. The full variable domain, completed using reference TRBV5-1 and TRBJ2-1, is KAGVTQTPRYLIKTRGQQVTLSCSPISGHRSVSWYQQTPGQGLQFLFEYFSETQRNKGNFPGRFSGRQFSNSRSEMNVSTLELGDSALYLCASSLVGTPSYNEQFFGPGTRLTVL.

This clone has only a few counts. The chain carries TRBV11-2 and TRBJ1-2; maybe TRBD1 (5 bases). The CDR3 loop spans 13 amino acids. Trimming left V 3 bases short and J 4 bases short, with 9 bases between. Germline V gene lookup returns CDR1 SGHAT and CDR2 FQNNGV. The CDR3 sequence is CASSFSTVYGYTF. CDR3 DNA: TGTGCCAGCAGCTTCTCGACAGTCTATGGCTACACCTTC.

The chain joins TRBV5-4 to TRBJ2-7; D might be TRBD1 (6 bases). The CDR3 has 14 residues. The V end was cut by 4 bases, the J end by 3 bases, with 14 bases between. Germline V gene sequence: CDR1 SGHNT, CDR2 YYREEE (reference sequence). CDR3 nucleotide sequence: TGTGCCAGCAGCCGGGACAACGGTTTCTACGAGCAGTACTTC. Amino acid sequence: CASSRDNGFYEQYF.

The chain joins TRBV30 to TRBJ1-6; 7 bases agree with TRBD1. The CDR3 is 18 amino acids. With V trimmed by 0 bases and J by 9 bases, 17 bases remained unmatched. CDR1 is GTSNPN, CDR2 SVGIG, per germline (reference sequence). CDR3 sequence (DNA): TGTGCCTGGAGTGTACGAGATTTGTGGGAGACAGGGCCTTCACCCCTCCACTTT. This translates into CAWSVRDLWETGPSPLHF. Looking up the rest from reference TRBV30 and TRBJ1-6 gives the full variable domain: SQTIHQWPATLVQPVGSPLSLECTVEGTSNPNLYWYRQAAGRGLQLLFYSVGIGQISSEVPQNLSASRPQDRQFILSSKKLLLSDSGFYLCAWSVRDLWETGPSPLHFGNGTRLTVT.

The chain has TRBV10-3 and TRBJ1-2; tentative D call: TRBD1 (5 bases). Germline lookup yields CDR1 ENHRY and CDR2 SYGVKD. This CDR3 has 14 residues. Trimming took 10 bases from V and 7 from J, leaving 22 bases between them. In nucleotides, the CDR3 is TGTGCCACCAATGGTCTGCCACAGGTTTCTGGCTACACCTTC. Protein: CATNGLPQVSGYTF.

The CDR3 sequence: CASSLQSSDTDTQYF. CDR3 nucleotide sequence: TGCGCCAGCAGCCTCCAGTCTAGCGACACAGATACGCAGTATTTT. The chain is built from TRBV4-1 and TRBJ2-3, with D possibly TRBD2 on 6 matching bases. Germline lookup yields CDR1 MGHRA and CDR2 YSYEKL. This CDR3 is 15 amino acids long. The ends were cut back, 4 bases at V and 2 bases at J, with 13 bases in the middle.

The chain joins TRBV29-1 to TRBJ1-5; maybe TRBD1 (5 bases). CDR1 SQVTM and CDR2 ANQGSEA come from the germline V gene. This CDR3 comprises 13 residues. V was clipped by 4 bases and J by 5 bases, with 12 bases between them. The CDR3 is CSVADSNDQPQHF. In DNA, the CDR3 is TGCAGCGTTGCCGACAGTAATGATCAGCCCCAGCATTTT.

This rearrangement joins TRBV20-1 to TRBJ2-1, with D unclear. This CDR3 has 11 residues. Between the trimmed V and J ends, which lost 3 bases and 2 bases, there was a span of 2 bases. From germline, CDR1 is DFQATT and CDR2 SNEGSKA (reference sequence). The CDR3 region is CSASTYNEQFF. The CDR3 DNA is TGCAGTGCTAGCACCTACAATGAGCAGTTCTTC.

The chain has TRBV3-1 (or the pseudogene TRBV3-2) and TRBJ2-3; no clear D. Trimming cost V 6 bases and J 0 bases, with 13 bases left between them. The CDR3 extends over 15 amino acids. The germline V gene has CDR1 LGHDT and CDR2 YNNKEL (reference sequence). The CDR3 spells CASRFEAESTDTQYF. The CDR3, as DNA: TGTGCCAGCAGATTCGAAGCTGAGAGCACAGATACGCAGTATTTT.

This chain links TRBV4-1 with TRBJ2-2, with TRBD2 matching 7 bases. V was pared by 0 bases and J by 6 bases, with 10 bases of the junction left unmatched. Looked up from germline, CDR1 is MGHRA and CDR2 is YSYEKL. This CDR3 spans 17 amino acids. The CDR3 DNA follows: TGCGCCAGCAGCCAAGATAACGAGGGAGGGGTCCCCGGGGAGCTGTTTTTT. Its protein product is CASSQDNEGGVPGELFF.

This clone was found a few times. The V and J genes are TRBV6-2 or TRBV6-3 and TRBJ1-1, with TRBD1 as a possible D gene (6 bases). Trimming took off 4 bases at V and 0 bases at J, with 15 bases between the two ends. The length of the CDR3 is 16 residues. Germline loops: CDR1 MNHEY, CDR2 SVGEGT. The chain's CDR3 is CASSSNREIMNTEAFF. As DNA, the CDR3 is TGTGCCAGCAGTTCCAACAGGGAGATAATGAACACTGAAGCTTTCTTT.

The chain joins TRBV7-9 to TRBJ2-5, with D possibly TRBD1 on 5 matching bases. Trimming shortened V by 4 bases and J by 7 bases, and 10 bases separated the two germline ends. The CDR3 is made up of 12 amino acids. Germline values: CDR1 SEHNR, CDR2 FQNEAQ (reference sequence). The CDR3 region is CASSSDSRTQYF. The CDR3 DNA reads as TGTGCCAGCAGCTCCGACAGCCGGACCCAGTACTTC.

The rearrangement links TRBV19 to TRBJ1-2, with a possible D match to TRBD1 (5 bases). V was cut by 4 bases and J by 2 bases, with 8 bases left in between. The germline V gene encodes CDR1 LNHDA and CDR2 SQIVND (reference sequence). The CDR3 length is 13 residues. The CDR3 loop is CASSTRQNYGYTF. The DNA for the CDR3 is TGTGCCAGTAGTACGCGACAGAACTATGGCTACACCTTC.

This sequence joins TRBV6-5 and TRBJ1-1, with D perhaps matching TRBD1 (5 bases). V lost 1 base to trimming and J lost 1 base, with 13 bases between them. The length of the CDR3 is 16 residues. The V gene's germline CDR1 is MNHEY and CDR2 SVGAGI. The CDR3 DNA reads TGTGCCAGCAGTTACTTAAGGGGCTCCCCGAACACTGAAGCTTTCTTT. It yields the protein CASSYLRGSPNTEAFF.

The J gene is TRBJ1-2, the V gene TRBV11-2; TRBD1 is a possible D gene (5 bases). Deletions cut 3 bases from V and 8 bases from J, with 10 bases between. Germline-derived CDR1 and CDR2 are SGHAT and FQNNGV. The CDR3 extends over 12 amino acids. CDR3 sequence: CASSFGGVGYTF. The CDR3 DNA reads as TGTGCCAGCAGCTTCGGAGGGGTCGGCTACACCTTC.

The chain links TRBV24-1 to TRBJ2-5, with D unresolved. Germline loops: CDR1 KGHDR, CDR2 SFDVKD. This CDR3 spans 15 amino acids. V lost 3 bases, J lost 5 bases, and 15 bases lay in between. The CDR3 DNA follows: TGTGCCACCAGTGATCTCGACGGGTATCGGGAGACCCAGTACTTC. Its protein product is CATSDLDGYRETQYF.

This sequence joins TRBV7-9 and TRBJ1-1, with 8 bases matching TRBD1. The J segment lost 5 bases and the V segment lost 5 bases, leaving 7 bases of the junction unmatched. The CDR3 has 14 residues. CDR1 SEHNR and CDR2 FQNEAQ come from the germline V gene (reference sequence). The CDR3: CASSPNRGKTEAFF. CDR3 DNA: TGTGCCAGCAGCCCTAACAGGGGGAAGACTGAAGCTTTCTTT.

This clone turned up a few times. The CDR3 protein is CASEQGVSNQPQHF. DNA for the CDR3: TGTGCCAGCGAACAGGGAGTGAGCAATCAGCCCCAGCATTTT. V is TRBV6-5 and J is TRBJ1-5; D might be TRBD1 (6 bases). The CDR3 has 14 amino acids. CDR1 is MNHEY, CDR2 SVGAGI, per germline. Trimming removed 8 bases at V and 1 base at J, with 12 bases between.

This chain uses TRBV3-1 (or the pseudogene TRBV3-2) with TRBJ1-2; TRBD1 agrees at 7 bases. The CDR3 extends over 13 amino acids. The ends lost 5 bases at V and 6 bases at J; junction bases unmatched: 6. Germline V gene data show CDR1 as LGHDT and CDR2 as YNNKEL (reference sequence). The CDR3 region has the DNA TGTGCCAGCAGCGTACAGGGGAAGGATGGCTACACCTTC. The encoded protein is CASSVQGKDGYTF.

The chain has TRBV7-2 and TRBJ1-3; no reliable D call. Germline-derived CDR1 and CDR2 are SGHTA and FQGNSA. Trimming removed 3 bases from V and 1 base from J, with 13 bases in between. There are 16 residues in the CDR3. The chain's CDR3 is CASSLRADNSGNTIYF. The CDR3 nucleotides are TGTGCCAGCAGCTTGCGGGCCGATAATTCTGGAAACACCATATATTTT.

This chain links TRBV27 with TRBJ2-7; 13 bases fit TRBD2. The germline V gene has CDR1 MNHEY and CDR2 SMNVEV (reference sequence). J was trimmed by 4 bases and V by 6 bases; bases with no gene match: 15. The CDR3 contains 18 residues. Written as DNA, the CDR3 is TGTGCCAGCAGCCGTAAAACTAGCGGGAGGGCCATGGCGTACGAGCAGTACTTC. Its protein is CASSRKTSGRAMAYEQYF.

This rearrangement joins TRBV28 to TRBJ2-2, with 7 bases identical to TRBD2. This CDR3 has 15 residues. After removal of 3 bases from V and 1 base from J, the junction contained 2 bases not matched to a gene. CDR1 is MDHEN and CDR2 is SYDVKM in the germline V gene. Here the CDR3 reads CASSLTGGNTGELFF. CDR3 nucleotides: TGTGCCAGCAGTTTGACGGGAGGGAACACCGGGGAGCTGTTTTTT.

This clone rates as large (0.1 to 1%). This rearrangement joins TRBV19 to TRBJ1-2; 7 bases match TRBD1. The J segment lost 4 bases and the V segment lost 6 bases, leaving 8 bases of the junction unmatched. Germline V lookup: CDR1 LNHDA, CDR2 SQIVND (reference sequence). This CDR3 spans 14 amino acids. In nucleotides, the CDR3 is TGTGCCAGTAGCAGCCAAACAGGGGCCTATGGCTACACCTTC. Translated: CASSSQTGAYGYTF. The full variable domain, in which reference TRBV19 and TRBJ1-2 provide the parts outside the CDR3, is DGGITQSPKYLFRKEGQNVTLSCEQNLNHDAMYWYRQDPGQGLRLIYYSQIVNDFQKGDIAEGYSVSREKKESFPLTVTSAQKNPTAFYLCASSSQTGAYGYTFGSGTRLTVV.

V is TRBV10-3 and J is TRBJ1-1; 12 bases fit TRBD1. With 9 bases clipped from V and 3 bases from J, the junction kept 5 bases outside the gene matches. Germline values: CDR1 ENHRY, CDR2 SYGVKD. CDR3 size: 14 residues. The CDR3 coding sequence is TGTGCCATTGGAAGGGACAGGGGGCACACTGAAGCTTTCTTT. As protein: CAIGRDRGHTEAFF.